This TCR beta chain was sequenced in a study of neoadjuvant anti-PD-1 for oral cavity cancer. The CDR3 loop spans 16 amino acids. Per the germline V gene, CDR1 is MGHRA and CDR2 is YSYEKL. With 4 bases clipped from V and 1 base from J, the junction kept 4 bases outside the gene matches. Sequencing used immunoSEQ multiplex PCR; TCRdb keeps in-frame clones, though not all of them. This table holds about 7,400 clones, about 48% found once. The sequence came from a person aged 35 to 85 with oral cavity squamous cell carcinoma. J is TRBJ2-3 and V is TRBV4-1, with 11 bases identical to TRBD2. The sample here was tumor tissue, taken before nivolumab (anti-PD-1) treatment. This CDR3 is CASSPETSGGTDTQYF. DNA of the CDR3: TGCGCCAGCAGCCCCGAGACTAGCGGGGGCACAGATACGCAGTATTTT.